Given below is one T cell receptor beta chain in context. The junction departs from germline at one end; a sequencing error may be responsible. This CDR3 contains 17 residues. The germline CDR1 and CDR2 sequences are SSHAT and FNYEAQ (reference sequence). These data are taken from a study of blood T cell repertoires in COVID-19. The method was immunoSEQ multiplex PCR; TCRdb's version includes in-frame clones alone and lacks a portion of them. In the table there are 100,000 to 150,000 clones, approximately 87% of which are singletons. The chain carries TRBV7-7 and TRBJ2-5; 12 bases match TRBD2. Sequenced sample: peripheral blood. This TCR came from a woman aged 60 to 75 with acute or convalescent COVID-19. CDR3: CASSLTVTSGRWETQYF. In DNA, the CDR3 is TGTGCTAGCAGCTTAACCGTGACTAGCGGGAGATGGGAGACCCAGTACTTC.